The sequence of this T cell receptor beta chain was determined in a study of tumor and adjacent non-tumor tissue in lung cancer (dated by TCRdb to about 2018). A note on the overall study: Patients with adenocarcinoma (roughly 12), squamous cell carcinoma (2) and small cell lung cancer (1) were included in the cohort. Among the roughly 15 patients, ages ranged from roughly 30 to 85 years, approximately 10 were men and 5 were women, and disease was TNM stage I to III. A total of fewer than 150 million productive TCRbeta reads were generated by sequencing, corresponding to an average of roughly 4.1 million reads per sample. Using bulk TCRbeta repertoires from roughly 14 lung cancer patients, the study set lung tumor tissue side by side with matched distant non-tumor lung tissue. TCRbeta CDR3 sequencing was performed on approximately 30 paired specimens, with one tumor sample and one normal lung sample collected per patient. The study at large found these results: Because peripheral blood was not sequenced, blood TCRbeta repertoires in the lung cancer patients of the study were not examined. In normal lung, the top 100 clones accounted for a significantly larger cumulative share of the repertoire than in tumor tissue. Tumor tissue showed significantly higher TCR diversity (inverse Simpson) than normal lung tissue, at 431.37 vs 166.20 (P = 0.0075, Mann-Whitney U test). The methods do not name the sequencing platform or mention unique molecular identifiers. Significantly higher TCR diversity was found in younger patients, and higher tumor TCR diversity was associated with shorter overall and disease-free survival. Only roughly 14 patients were in the cohort, and the authors stated that larger samples and more detailed clinical data are needed.

Library preparation employed multiplex PCR. For sequencing, an Illumina HiSeq 2500 was employed. TCRbeta libraries were constructed through three rounds of nested PCR with primers (Table S4) according to protocols adapted from ARM-PCR. Before sequencing, PCR products in the 200-500 bp range were cut out of the gel and cleaned up using the QIAquick gel extraction kit. Processing in the source paper ran as follows. Trimmomatic was used to clean the reads, FLASH merged the cleaned reads into complete CDR3 sequences, and MiTCR assigned the sequences to V(D)J germline segments. Clonal diversity was computed as the inverse Simpson's index with VDJtools. Productive reads were defined as in-frame sequences without a premature stop codon. TCRdb took the public reads, trimmed them with fastp at Q25, ran MiXCR for clone calling and kept in-frame beta chains. Rows are combined by CDR3 protein, so each entry shows the most common genes and DNA. The V and J calls come from TCRdb's annotation, not from the publication. Across this sample there are over 110,000 distinct CDR3 sequences, with approximately 66% seen only once. The ten largest clones add up to roughly 18% of the sample.

Inclusive of the bounding cysteine and phenylalanine, the CDR3 is 11 residues long. CDR3 DNA only is kept here, 33 bases in frame from base 1. CDR1 DFQATT and CDR2 SNEGSKA were looked up in the germline V gene (reference sequence). RNA was extracted from bulk unsorted tissue and checked for quality with a NanoDrop ND-1000 and an Agilent 2100. Newly diagnosed lung cancer patients without prior chemotherapy who had been admitted for thoracic surgery in China between August and November 2014 were enrolled as donors. The study excluded patients who had received radiotherapy or chemotherapy before or who had another cancer at the same time. Surgical tissue pieces of 1-2 cm3 were preserved in RNAlater solution and stored at -80 °C until use. Turning to this clonotype: No cognate antigen has been identified for it. This may be a read error: a much more frequent sequence differs by one nucleotide.

Specimen: lung tumor tissue. This sequence uses TRBV20-1 and TRBJ2-1; too little of a D gene remains to name it. The receptor was isolated from a man aged 55 to 69 with small cell lung cancer. CDR3 region: CNARPYDEQFF. The sequenced DNA is TGCAATGCTAGACCCTATGATGAGCAGTTCTTC.